This passage covers 18 T cell receptor beta chains from one sample sequenced in a study of blood T cell repertoires in COVID-19. Sequenced by immunoSEQ multiplex PCR; TCRdb stores in-frame clones only, minus some. The profile covers fewer than 55,000 clones, with over 85% appearing a single time and approximately 8.8% taken by the ten largest. Specimen: peripheral blood. These receptors all come from an elderly man with active or convalescent COVID-19.

The V and J genes are TRBV3-1 (or the pseudogene TRBV3-2) and TRBJ2-6, with D possibly TRBD1 on 5 matching bases. The CDR3 is 15 residues long. The germline CDR1 and CDR2 sequences are LGHDT and YNNKEL (reference sequence). Trimming took 1 base from V and 4 from J, leaving 8 bases between them. CDR3 residues: CASSQVGAGANVLTF. The CDR3 DNA sequence: TGTGCCAGCAGCCAAGTAGGGGCCGGGGCCAACGTCCTGACTTTC.

The J gene is TRBJ1-5, the V gene TRBV19, with TRBD1 matching 9 bases. Looked up from germline, CDR1 is LNHDA and CDR2 is SQIVND (reference sequence). This CDR3 has 14 residues. Trimming removed 6 bases from V and 6 bases from J; junction bases left unmatched: 6. The CDR3 region is CASRTGTGTQPQHF. The CDR3 coding sequence is TGTGCCAGTAGGACCGGGACAGGGACTCAGCCCCAGCATTTT.

The CDR3 DNA sequence: TGTGCCAGCAGCTTCTATACAGGGGTAAATCAGCCCCAGCATTTT. It translates to CASSFYTGVNQPQHF. The rearrangement joins TRBV7-2 to TRBJ1-5; 7 bases agree with TRBD1. The CDR3 loop spans 15 amino acids. V lost 3 bases, J lost 4 bases, and 6 bases stayed unmatched. CDR1 is SGHTA, CDR2 FQGNSA, per germline.

The chain carries TRBV3-1 (or the pseudogene TRBV3-2) and TRBJ1-2; D may be TRBD1 (5 bases). This CDR3 contains 15 residues. V lost 3 bases and J lost 6, with 17 bases in between. CDR1 and CDR2 (germline): LGHDT, YNNKEL (reference sequence). Written as DNA, the CDR3 is TGTGCCAGCAGCCACCACGCCGGGGGTTACAATGGCTACACCTTC. This gives the protein CASSHHAGGYNGYTF.

The V gene is TRBV30, the J gene TRBJ1-2; 7 bases agree with TRBD1. This CDR3 is built from 15 residues. Per the germline V gene, CDR1 is GTSNPN and CDR2 is SVGIG (reference sequence). Losses at the gene ends were 0 bases for V and 4 bases for J; bases not matched to a gene: 8. The DNA for the CDR3 is TGTGCCTGGAGTGTGGGTAACAGGGGCGCCTATGGCTACACCTTC. This translates into CAWSVGNRGAYGYTF. Looking up the rest from reference TRBV30 and TRBJ1-2 gives the full variable domain: SQTIHQWPATLVQPVGSPLSLECTVEGTSNPNLYWYRQAAGRGLQLLFYSVGIGQISSEVPQNLSASRPQDRQFILSSKKLLLSDSGFYLCAWSVGNRGAYGYTFGSGTRLTVV.

The rearrangement uses TRBV19 and TRBJ2-3, with D possibly matching TRBD2 (6 bases). V lost 1 base and J lost 1, with 9 bases in between. Looked up from germline, CDR1 is LNHDA and CDR2 is SQIVND (reference sequence). The CDR3 runs 15 residues. CDR3 residues: CASSIAGAGTDTQYF. CDR3 DNA sequence: TGTGCCAGTAGTATAGCGGGAGCCGGCACAGATACGCAGTATTTT.

V gene TRBV3-1 (or the pseudogene TRBV3-2) combines with J gene TRBJ2-1; 9 bases line up with TRBD1. Germline CDR1 and CDR2: LGHDT and YNNKEL (reference sequence). The V and J ends lost 1 base and 7 bases, in that order; junction bases with no gene match: 5. This CDR3 comprises 15 residues. In nucleotides, the CDR3 is TGTGCCAGCAGCCAAGGGGACAGGGTGACAAATGAGCAGTTCTTC. It translates to CASSQGDRVTNEQFF.

The chain recombines TRBV7-9 with TRBJ2-3, with D unclear. In germline, CDR1 is SEHNR, CDR2 FQNEAQ (reference sequence). Trimming took 1 base from V and 5 from J, leaving 13 bases between them. CDR3 size: 15 residues. The CDR3 DNA reads TGTGCCAGCAGCTTAGTAGGAACCCGAGGAGATACGCAGTATTTT. This codes for CASSLVGTRGDTQYF.

The CDR3 sequence is CASGLGDRVLYGYTF. The CDR3 DNA reads as TGTGCTAGTGGTTTGGGGGACAGGGTGCTCTATGGCTACACCTTC. The J gene is TRBJ1-2, the V gene TRBV12-5; 9 bases are shared with TRBD1. Germline-derived CDR1 and CDR2 are LGHNT and FRNRAP. The V gene end was trimmed by 1 base and the J gene end by 4 bases; junction bases not matched to a gene: 4. CDR3 length: 15 residues.

V gene TRBV5-1 combines with J gene TRBJ2-7; 10 nucleotides align to TRBD1. V was pared by 4 bases and J by 2 bases, with 6 bases of the junction left unmatched. Germline lookup yields CDR1 SGHRS and CDR2 YFSETQ. The CDR3 is 15 amino acids. The CDR3 is CASSRGTGAAYEQYF. The DNA for the CDR3 is TGCGCCAGCAGCCGTGGGACAGGGGCCGCCTACGAGCAGTACTTC.

The chain combines TRBV28 with TRBJ2-2, with 9 bases that match TRBD1. The V gene's germline CDR1 is MDHEN and CDR2 SYDVKM. With 8 bases clipped from V and 1 base from J, the junction kept 2 bases outside the gene matches. CDR3 length: 14 amino acids. The CDR3 here is CASWDRENTGELFF. The CDR3 bases are TGTGCCAGCTGGGACAGGGAGAACACCGGGGAGCTGTTTTTT.

This clone has a single count. V usage is TRBV5-4 and J usage is TRBJ2-5, with unresolved D. V was cut by 0 bases and J by 3 bases, with 6 bases left in between. Germline CDR1 is SGHNT and CDR2 is YYREEE (reference sequence). The CDR3 is made up of 13 amino acids. The CDR3 DNA reads TGTGCCAGCAGCTTGGCACTGAAAGAGACCCAGTACTTC. It yields the protein CASSLALKETQYF.

The table lists this clone with a count of one. The rearrangement uses TRBV4-3 and TRBJ2-3; 9 nucleotides align to TRBD2. The CDR3 has 18 residues. V trimming: 0 bases; J trimming: 4 bases; junction bases outside the gene matches: 11. CDR1 and CDR2 from the germline V gene are LGHNA and YSLEER. CDR3 loop: CASSQDLAGGRPADTQYF. The CDR3 DNA reads TGCGCCAGCAGCCAAGATTTGGCGGGGGGGCGTCCGGCAGATACGCAGTATTTT.

CDR3 region: CASSLDSRCTF. The CDR3 DNA is TGTGCCAGCAGCTTGGACTCCCGATGCACCTTC. The chain links TRBV5-8 to TRBJ1-2; D is undetermined. V lost 0 bases and J lost 13, with 10 bases in between. CDR1 and CDR2 from the germline V gene are SGHTS and YDEGEE. CDR3 length: 11 residues. The variable domain in full, completed from reference TRBV5-8 and TRBJ1-2, reads EAGVTQSPTHLIKTRGQQATLRCSPISGHTSVYWYQQALGLGLQFLLWYDEGEERNRGNFPPRFSGRQFPNYSSELNVNALELEDSALYLCASSLDSRCTFGSGTRLTVV.

The genes are TRBV28 and TRBJ2-3; the D gene is possibly TRBD2 (6 bases). This CDR3 has 20 residues. Germline CDR1 and CDR2: MDHEN and SYDVKM. V lost 9 bases and J lost 2, with 33 bases in between. The CDR3 nucleotides are TGTGCCAGAGGCGAAACACAAACCTACTCGGGACTGTTTATCACAGATACGCAGTATTTT. This sequence encodes CARGETQTYSGLFITDTQYF.

The chain is built from TRBV9 and TRBJ2-1, with 13 bases that match TRBD2. V gave up 5 bases and J gave up 2 bases; unmatched junction bases: 1. Germline lookup yields CDR1 SGDLS and CDR2 YYNGEE. This CDR3 is built from 15 residues. The CDR3 DNA reads TGTGCCAGCAGTACTAGCGGGGGGGCCTACAATGAGCAGTTCTTC. It is translated as CASSTSGGAYNEQFF.

The rearrangement joins TRBV18 to TRBJ1-2, with 8 bases that match TRBD1. The germline CDR1 and CDR2 sequences are KGHSH and LQKENI. CDR3 length: 17 residues. The ends lost 2 bases at V and 3 bases at J; junction bases unmatched: 11. CDR3 DNA: TGTGCCAGCTCACCAAACAGGGGGTTGGAGCGTGACTATGGCTACACCTTC. It codes for CASSPNRGLERDYGYTF.

This clone was counted a few times. The V and J genes are TRBV10-1 and TRBJ2-7; 9 nucleotides line up with TRBD1. Unmatched junction bases numbered 3, after V lost 3 bases and J lost 3 bases. The CDR3 has 14 residues. Germline lookup yields CDR1 WNHNN and CDR2 SYGVQD (reference sequence). CDR3 residues: CASSEQGAHYEQYF. The CDR3 DNA is TGCGCCAGCAGTGAACAGGGGGCTCACTACGAGCAGTACTTC.